Below, one TCR beta chain is given with its context. The antigen is unknown. The data were taken from a study of shared clonotypes between healthy human individuals. TCRdb's copy holds only in-frame clones and misses some; the assay was immunoSEQ multiplex PCR. The sample includes around 300,000 clones, roughly 87% of them seen just once. V was shortened by 5 bases and J by 0 bases, with 11 bases between the two germline ends. Per germline, CDR1 SEHNR and CDR2 FQNEAQ (reference sequence). The length of the CDR3 is 14 residues. Study conclusions and caveats: Naive subsets usually exceeded memory subsets in estimated richness.

The chain uses TRBV7-9 and TRBJ2-7; TRBD2 might be the D (5 bases). The source is a man aged 18 to 30 in good health. The sequenced sample consisted of memory CD8+ T cells sorted from blood. The subset denotes: CD45RO+ cells pooled with CCR7-negative TemRA cells. CDR3 residues: CASSPVGSSYEQYF. The DNA of the CDR3 is TGTGCCAGCAGCCCCGTGGGGAGCTCCTACGAGCAGTACTTC. The full variable domain, completed using reference TRBV7-9 and TRBJ2-7, is DTGVSQNPRHKITKRGQNVTFRCDPISEHNRLYWYRQTLGQGPEFLTYFQNEAQLEKSRLLSDRFSAERPKGSFSTLEIQRTEQGDSAMYLCASSPVGSSYEQYFGPGTRLTVT.